This T cell receptor (beta chain) was profiled in a study of control samples from healthy donors and cancer patients. The germline V gene encodes CDR1 SNHLY and CDR2 FYNNEI. V was clipped by 6 bases and J by 0 bases, with 6 bases between them. CDR3 length: 14 amino acids. Method: immunoSEQ multiplex PCR; TCRdb's copy keeps in-frame clones and lacks some. The sample contains about 52,000 clones, 90% to 95% of which appear only once. V and J are TRBV2 and TRBJ1-6, with D possibly being TRBD1 (5 bases). The sequence was obtained from a man in his thirties or forties in good health. Sequencing was done on a sample of blood. CDR3 bases: TGTGCCAGCAGGGGGGGCTCCTATAATTCACCCCTCCACTTT. Its translation is CASRGGSYNSPLHF.